This T cell receptor beta chain was sequenced for a study of OX40 agonist ivuxolimab in advanced cancers. For the study at large: Dose-escalation cases comprised hepatocellular carcinoma, melanoma, renal cell or head and neck cancer.

The sampling schedule covered blood at baseline, cycle 4 day 1, and cycle 7 day 1. Trimming shortened V by 2 bases and J by 6 bases, and 10 bases separated the two germline ends. Germline V gene data show CDR1 as MNHEY and CDR2 as SVGAGI. This CDR3 has 13 amino acids. Sequencing was performed with immunoSEQ multiplex PCR; in TCRdb, only in-frame clones are kept and a portion is missing. The sample lists 50,000 to 65,000 clones; around 90% were seen once. This receptor was identified in an adult with an advanced solid tumor such as melanoma, head and neck, liver or kidney cancer. This chain joins TRBV6-5 and TRBJ1-2, with a weak D call TRBD1 (5 bases). Source: CD4+ or CD8+ T cells sorted from blood, taken in a trial of the OX40 agonist ivuxolimab. The CDR3 DNA reads TGTGCCAGCAGTTACGACGCAGGGAATGGCTACACCTTC. Protein sequence: CASSYDAGNGYTF.